This TCR beta chain was sequenced for a study of blood T cell repertoires in COVID-19. The CDR3 sequence is 13 residues long. Trimming cost V 2 bases and J 6 bases, with 10 bases left between them. In germline, CDR1 is MNHNS, CDR2 SASEGT. The repertoire was sequenced with immunoSEQ multiplex PCR; TCRdb's copy has only in-frame clones and lacks some. The sample holds over 40,000 clones, just over 85% seen once. Material for sequencing was peripheral blood. This sequence originates from a woman aged 80 or over with acute or convalescent COVID-19. The chain employs TRBV6-1 and TRBJ1-2; D is possibly TRBD1 (5 bases). The CDR3 region is CASSENGGDGYTF. For the CDR3, the DNA is TGTGCCAGCAGTGAAAACGGGGGTGATGGCTACACCTTC.